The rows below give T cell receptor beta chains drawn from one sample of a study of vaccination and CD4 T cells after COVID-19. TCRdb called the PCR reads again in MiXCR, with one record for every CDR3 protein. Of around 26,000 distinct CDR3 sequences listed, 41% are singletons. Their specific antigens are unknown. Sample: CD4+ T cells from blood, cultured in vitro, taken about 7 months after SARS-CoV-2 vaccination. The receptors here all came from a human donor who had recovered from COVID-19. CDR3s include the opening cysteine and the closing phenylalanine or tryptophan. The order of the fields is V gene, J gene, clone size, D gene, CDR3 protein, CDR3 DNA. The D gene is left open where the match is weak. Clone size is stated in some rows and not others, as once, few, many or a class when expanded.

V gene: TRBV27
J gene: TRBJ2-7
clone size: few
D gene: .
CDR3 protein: CASSFRGMSREQYF
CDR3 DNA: TGTGCCAGCAGTTTCAGGGGAATGTCTAGGGAGCAGTACTTC

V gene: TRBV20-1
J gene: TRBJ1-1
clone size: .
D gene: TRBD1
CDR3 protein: CSATTGGTPEAFF
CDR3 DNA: TGCAGTGCTACCACAGGGGGCACGCCTGAAGCTTTCTTT

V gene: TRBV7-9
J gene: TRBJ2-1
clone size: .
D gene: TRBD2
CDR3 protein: CASSPTSGDHNEQFF
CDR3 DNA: TGTGCCAGCAGCCCGACTAGCGGGGACCACAATGAGCAGTTCTTC

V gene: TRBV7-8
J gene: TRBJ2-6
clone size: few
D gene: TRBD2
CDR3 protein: CASSLAGLADFSSGANVLTF
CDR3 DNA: TGTGCCAGCAGCTTAGCGGGACTAGCAGACTTCAGCTCTGGGGCCAACGTCCTGACTTTC

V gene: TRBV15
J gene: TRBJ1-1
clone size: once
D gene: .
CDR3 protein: CATSRDQKQGQITNTEAFF
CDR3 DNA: TGTGCCACCAGCAGAGATCAGAAACAGGGTCAAATCACGAACACTGAAGCTTTCTTT

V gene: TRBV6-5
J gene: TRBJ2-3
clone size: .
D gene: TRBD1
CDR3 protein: CASSSKDRVGTDTQYF
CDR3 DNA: TGTGCCAGCAGTTCCAAAGACAGGGTTGGGACAGATACGCAGTATTTT

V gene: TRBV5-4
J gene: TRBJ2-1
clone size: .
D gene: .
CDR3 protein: CASSLGGASGGEQFF
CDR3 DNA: TGTGCCAGCAGCTTGGGTGGGGCTAGTGGCGGTGAGCAGTTCTTC

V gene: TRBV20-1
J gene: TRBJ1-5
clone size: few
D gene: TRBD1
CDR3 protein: CSARKTGGTLNQPQHF
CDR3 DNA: TGCAGTGCTAGGAAGACAGGGGGCACGTTGAATCAGCCCCAGCATTTT

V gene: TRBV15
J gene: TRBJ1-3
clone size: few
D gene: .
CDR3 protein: CATSKPPGNTIYF
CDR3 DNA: TGTGCTACCAGCAAACCGCCTGGAAACACCATATATTTT

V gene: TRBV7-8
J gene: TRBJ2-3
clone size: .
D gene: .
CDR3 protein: CASSPGTDTQYF
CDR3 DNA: TGTGCCAGCAGCCCCGGGACAGATACGCAGTATTTT

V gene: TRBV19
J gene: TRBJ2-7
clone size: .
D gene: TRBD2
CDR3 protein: CASRASGSRVYEQYF
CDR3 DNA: TGTGCCAGTAGGGCTAGCGGGAGTCGGGTATACGAGCAGTACTTC

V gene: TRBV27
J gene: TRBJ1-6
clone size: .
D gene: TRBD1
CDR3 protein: CASSWDRGRSPLHF
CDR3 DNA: TGTGCCAGCAGTTGGGACAGGGGTAGGTCACCCCTCCACTTT

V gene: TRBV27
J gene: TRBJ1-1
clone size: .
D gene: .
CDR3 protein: CASMRGSEAFF
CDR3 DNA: TGTGCCAGCATGCGAGGCTCTGAAGCTTTCTTT

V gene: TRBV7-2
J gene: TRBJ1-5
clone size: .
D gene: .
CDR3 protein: CASSPDGSNQPQHF
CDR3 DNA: TGTGCCAGCAGCCCGGACGGAAGCAATCAGCCCCAGCATTTT

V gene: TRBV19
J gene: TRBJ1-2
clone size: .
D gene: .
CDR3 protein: CASRVDGPYGYTF
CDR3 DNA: TGTGCCAGTAGGGTAGACGGCCCCTATGGCTACACCTTC

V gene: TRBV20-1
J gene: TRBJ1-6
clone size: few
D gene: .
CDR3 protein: CSASGTPSSYNSPLHF
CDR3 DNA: TGCAGTGCTTCCGGGACACCGAGCTCCTATAATTCACCCCTCCACTTT

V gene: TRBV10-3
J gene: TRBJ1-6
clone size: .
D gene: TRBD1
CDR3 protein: CAISGGQGAKSPLHF
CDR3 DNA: TGTGCCATCAGTGGGGGACAGGGGGCAAAATCACCCCTCCACTTT

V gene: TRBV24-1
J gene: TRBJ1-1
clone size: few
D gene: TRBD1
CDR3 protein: CATSDFRTGGKAFF
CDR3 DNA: TGTGCCACCAGTGATTTCCGGACAGGGGGCAAAGCTTTCTTT

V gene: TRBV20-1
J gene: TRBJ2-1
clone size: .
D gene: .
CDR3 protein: CSAYRDSLIF
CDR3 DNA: TGCAGTGCTTACCGGGACTCTTTAATCTTC

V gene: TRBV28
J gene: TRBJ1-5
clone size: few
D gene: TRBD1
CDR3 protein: CASNRQGDQPQHF
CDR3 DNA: TGTGCCAGCAACCGACAGGGGGATCAGCCCCAGCATTTT

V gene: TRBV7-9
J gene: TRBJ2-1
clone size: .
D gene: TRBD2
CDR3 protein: CASSYRGLAGVSYNEQFF
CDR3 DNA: TGTGCCAGCAGCTACAGGGGACTAGCGGGAGTATCCTACAATGAGCAGTTCTTC

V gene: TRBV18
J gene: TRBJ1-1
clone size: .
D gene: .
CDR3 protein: CASSPNVQGLEAFF
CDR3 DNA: TGTGCCAGCTCACCTAACGTACAGGGCCTCGAAGCTTTCTTT

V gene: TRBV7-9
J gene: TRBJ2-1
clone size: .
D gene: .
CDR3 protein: CASRLSGPGQFF
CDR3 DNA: TGTGCCAGCAGACTCTCGGGTCCTGGGCAGTTCTTC

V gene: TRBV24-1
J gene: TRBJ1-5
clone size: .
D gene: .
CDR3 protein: CATSAASGELSNQPQHF
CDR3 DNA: TGTGCCACCAGTGCCGCGTCTGGGGAATTAAGCAATCAGCCCCAGCATTTT

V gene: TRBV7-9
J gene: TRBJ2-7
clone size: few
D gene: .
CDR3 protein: CASSRQDYEQYF
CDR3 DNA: TGTGCCAGCAGCCGACAGGACTACGAGCAGTACTTC

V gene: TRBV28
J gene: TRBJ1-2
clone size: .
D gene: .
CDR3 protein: CATALKGAAIVGYTF
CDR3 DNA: TGTGCCACCGCGCTAAAAGGGGCAGCTATTGTTGGCTACACCTTC

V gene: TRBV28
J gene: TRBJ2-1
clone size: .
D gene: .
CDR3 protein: CASSLNNEQFF
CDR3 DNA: TGTGCCAGCAGTTTAAACAATGAGCAGTTCTTC

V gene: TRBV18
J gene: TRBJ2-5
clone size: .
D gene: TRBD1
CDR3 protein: CASSYTGERVTQYF
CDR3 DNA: TGTGCCAGCTCATACACAGGGGAGAGGGTGACCCAGTACTTC

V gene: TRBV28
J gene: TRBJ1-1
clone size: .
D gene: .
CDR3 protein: CASRGAGVVPEAFF
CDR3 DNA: TGTGCCAGCAGGGGAGCAGGGGTAGTCCCTGAAGCTTTCTTT

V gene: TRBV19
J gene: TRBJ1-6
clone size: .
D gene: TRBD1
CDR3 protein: CASSIRSGGGSPLHF
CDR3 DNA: TGTGCCAGTAGTATACGATCAGGGGGTGGATCACCCCTCCACTTT

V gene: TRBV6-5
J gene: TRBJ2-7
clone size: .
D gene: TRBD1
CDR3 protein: CASSYSETGVVEQYF
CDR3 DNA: TGTGCCAGCAGTTACTCCGAGACAGGGGTAGTTGAGCAGTACTTC

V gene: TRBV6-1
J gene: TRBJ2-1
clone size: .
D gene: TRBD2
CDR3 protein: CASNRVAGVEQFF
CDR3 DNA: TGTGCCAGCAATAGAGTAGCGGGAGTAGAGCAGTTCTTC

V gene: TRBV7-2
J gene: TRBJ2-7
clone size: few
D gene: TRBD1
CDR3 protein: CASSTPGTGSYEQYF
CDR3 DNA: TGTGCCAGCAGCACTCCCGGGACAGGGTCCTACGAGCAGTACTTC

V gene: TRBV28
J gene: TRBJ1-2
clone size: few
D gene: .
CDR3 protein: CASSLGPPYGYTF
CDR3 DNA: TGTGCCAGCAGTTTAGGCCCCCCCTATGGCTACACCTTC

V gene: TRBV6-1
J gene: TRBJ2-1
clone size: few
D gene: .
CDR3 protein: CASSPRGGPILDEQFF
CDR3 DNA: TGTGCCAGCAGCCCACGTGGGGGACCGATTTTGGATGAGCAGTTCTTC

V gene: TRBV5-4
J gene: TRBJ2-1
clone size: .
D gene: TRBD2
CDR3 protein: CASLPSGGPYNEQFF
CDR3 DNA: TGTGCCAGCCTACCGTCGGGAGGTCCCTACAATGAGCAGTTCTTC

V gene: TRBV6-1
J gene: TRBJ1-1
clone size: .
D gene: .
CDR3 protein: CASSDWTANTEAFF
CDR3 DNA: TGTGCCAGCAGTGACTGGACAGCGAACACTGAAGCTTTCTTT

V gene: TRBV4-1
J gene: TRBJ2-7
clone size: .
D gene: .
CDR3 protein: CASSHQGRSYEQYF
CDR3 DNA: TGCGCCAGCAGCCACCAGGGACGCTCCTACGAGCAGTACTTC

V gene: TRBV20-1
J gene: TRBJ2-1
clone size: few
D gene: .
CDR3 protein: CSASAVADGEQFF
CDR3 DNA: TGCAGTGCTAGTGCCGTGGCAGATGGTGAGCAGTTCTTC

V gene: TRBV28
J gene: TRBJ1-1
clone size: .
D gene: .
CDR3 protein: CASSFSRNTEAFF
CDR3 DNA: TGTGCCAGCAGTTTCTCTCGGAACACTGAAGCTTTCTTT

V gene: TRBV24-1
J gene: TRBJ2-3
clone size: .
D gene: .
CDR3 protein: CATSDSGGLTDTQYF
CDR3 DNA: TGTGCCACCAGTGATTCCGGGGGCCTCACAGATACGCAGTATTTT

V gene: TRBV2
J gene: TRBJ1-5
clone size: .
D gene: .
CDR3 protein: CASTLYLLGQPQHF
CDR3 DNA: TGTGCCAGCACCCTCTATTTACTAGGCCAGCCCCAGCATTTT

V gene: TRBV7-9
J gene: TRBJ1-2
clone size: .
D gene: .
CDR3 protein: CASSLAVVGGYTF
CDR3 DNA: TGTGCCAGCAGCCTCGCCGTGGTCGGTGGCTACACCTTC

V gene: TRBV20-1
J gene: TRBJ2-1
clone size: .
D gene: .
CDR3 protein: CSASPIHDNEQFF
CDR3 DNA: TGCAGTGCTAGCCCGATACATGACAATGAGCAGTTCTTC

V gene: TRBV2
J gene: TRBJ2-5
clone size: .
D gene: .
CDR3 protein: CASGSGPETQYF
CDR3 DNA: TGTGCCAGCGGGTCGGGTCCAGAGACCCAGTACTTC

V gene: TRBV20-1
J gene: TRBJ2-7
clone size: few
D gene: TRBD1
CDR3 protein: CSASGQGAQRSSYEQYF
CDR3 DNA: TGCAGTGCCTCGGGACAGGGGGCCCAACGCTCCTCCTACGAGCAGTACTTC

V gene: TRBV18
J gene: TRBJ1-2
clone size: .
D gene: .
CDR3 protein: CASSPRTEFYGYTF
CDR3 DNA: TGTGCCAGCTCACCGCGGACGGAGTTTTATGGCTACACCTTC

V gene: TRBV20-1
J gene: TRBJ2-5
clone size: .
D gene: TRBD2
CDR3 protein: CSAAIAGEEETQYF
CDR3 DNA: TGCAGTGCTGCAATAGCGGGAGAGGAGGAGACCCAGTACTTC

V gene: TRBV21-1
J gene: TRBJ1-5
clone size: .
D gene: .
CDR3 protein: CASRQVQPQHF
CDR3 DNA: TGTGCCAGCAGACAGGTTCAGCCCCAGCATTTT

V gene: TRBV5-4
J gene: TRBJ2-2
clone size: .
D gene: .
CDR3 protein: CASSLEGPAGELFF
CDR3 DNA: TGTGCCAGCAGCTTGGAGGGTCCCGCCGGGGAGCTGTTTTTT

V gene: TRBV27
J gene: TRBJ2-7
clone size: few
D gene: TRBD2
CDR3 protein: CASSPQGGEQYF
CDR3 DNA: TGTGCCAGCAGTCCCCAGGGAGGGGAGCAGTACTTC

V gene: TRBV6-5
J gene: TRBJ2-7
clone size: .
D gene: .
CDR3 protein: CASSSGPDYEQYF
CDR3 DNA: TGTGCCAGCAGTTCGGGTCCGGATTACGAGCAGTACTTC

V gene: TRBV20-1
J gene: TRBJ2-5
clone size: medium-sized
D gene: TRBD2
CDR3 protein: CSARVVLAGYQETQYF
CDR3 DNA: TGCAGTGCTAGAGTAGTACTAGCGGGCTACCAAGAGACCCAGTACTTC